The TCR beta chain described here comes from a study of blood T cell repertoires in COVID-19. At the level of the study: Acute-phase and convalescent COVID-19 samples originated in the United States, Italy and Spain. PBMCs, B-cell-depleted T cells, or T cells were the source of the cDNA or gDNA that made up the material.

The J segment lost 1 base and the V segment lost 5 bases, leaving 6 bases of the junction unmatched. Germline lookup yields CDR1 MDHEN and CDR2 SYDVKM. The CDR3 is 15 amino acids. In the study's own analysis: Amplification with reference gene primers provided the estimates of nucleated cell counts. Some clones are missing from TCRdb's copy, which holds only in-frame ones; the method was immunoSEQ multiplex PCR. The V and J calls and clone size were taken over from that table, and D and trimming were inferred from the DNA. Among some 300,000 clones listed, more than 70% were seen once. What was sequenced was peripheral blood. V and J are TRBV28 and TRBJ1-2; 8 bases agree with TRBD1. The TCR comes from a woman aged 25 to 45 who had recovered from COVID-19. The CDR3 coding sequence is TGTGCCAGCAGTCCGACAGGGGCCCTTAACTATGGCTACACCTTC. Residues: CASSPTGALNYGYTF.